This passage covers 16 T cell receptor beta chains from one sample sequenced in a study of blood T cell repertoires in COVID-19. The repertoire was sequenced with immunoSEQ multiplex PCR; TCRdb's copy has only in-frame clones and lacks some. This table holds under 200,000 clones, 88% found once. Sequencing was done on a sample of peripheral blood. The receptor source for this set is a man between 50 and 59 years old who had recovered from COVID-19.

V is TRBV19 and J is TRBJ1-3; D unclear. Per the germline V gene, CDR1 is LNHDA and CDR2 is SQIVND (reference sequence). The V gene lost 5 bases and the J gene lost 0 bases, with 8 bases spanning the gap. CDR3 length: 14 amino acids. CDR3 region: CASSPRGSGNTIYF. For the CDR3, the DNA is TGTGCCAGTAGTCCCCGAGGCTCTGGAAACACCATATATTTT.

The chain is built from TRBV6-5 and TRBJ2-1, with 7 nucleotides matching TRBD2. There are 13 residues in the CDR3. Per the germline V gene, CDR1 is MNHEY and CDR2 is SVGAGI. V shed 11 bases, J shed 2 bases, and the junction held 6 bases outside the gene matches. DNA of the CDR3: TGTGCCGGTCGGACTAGTGCCTACAATGAGCAGTTCTTC. The encoded protein is CAGRTSAYNEQFF.

The chain joins TRBV7-9 to TRBJ1-2, with TRBD1 matching over 8 bases. Losses at the gene ends were 5 bases for V and 4 bases for J; bases not matched to a gene: 9. This CDR3 has 15 residues. Germline lookup yields CDR1 SEHNR and CDR2 FQNEAQ (reference sequence). CDR3 DNA: TGTGCCAGCAGCCCGGGGACAGGTAGAGTCTATGGCTACACCTTC. This encodes CASSPGTGRVYGYTF. Together with reference TRBV7-9 and TRBJ1-2, the CDR3 gives the full variable domain: DTGVSQNPRHKITKRGQNVTFRCDPISEHNRLYWYRQTLGQGPEFLTYFQNEAQLEKSRLLSDRFSAERPKGSFSTLEIQRTEQGDSAMYLCASSPGTGRVYGYTFGSGTRLTVV.

CDR3 sequence: CASSLGAHYEQYF. In DNA, the CDR3 is TGTGCCAGCAGTTTGGGGGCGCACTACGAGCAGTACTTC. The chain carries TRBV28 and TRBJ2-7, with D maybe TRBD1 (6 bases). V was clipped by 3 bases and J by 3 bases, with 9 bases between them. The CDR3 is made up of 13 amino acids. Germline lookup yields CDR1 MDHEN and CDR2 SYDVKM.

The rearrangement joins TRBV23-1 to TRBJ2-4; 7 positions match TRBD2. TRBV23-1 is filed as an ORF, its function uncertain. CDR3 length: 18 residues. After removal of 1 base from V and 0 bases from J, the junction contained 9 bases not matched to a gene. This CDR3 reads CASSQFSSGTLAKNIQYF. CDR3 in DNA: TGCGCCAGCAGTCAATTCTCTAGCGGCACACTAGCCAAAAACATTCAGTACTTC.

This clone showed up just once. The J gene is TRBJ2-3, the V gene TRBV6-1; the match to TRBD1 covers 9 bases. Germline V gene lookup returns CDR1 MNHNS and CDR2 SASEGT. Losses at the gene ends were 3 bases for V and 5 bases for J; bases not matched to a gene: 9. The CDR3 extends over 16 amino acids. CDR3 residues: CASSEGQGQGRDTQYF. DNA of the CDR3: TGTGCCAGCAGTGAGGGACAGGGCCAAGGCAGAGATACGCAGTATTTT.

Remarks on this clone: Within the sample, other DNA sequences also encode this same CDR3. J is TRBJ2-3 and V is TRBV11-2, with a tentative D call TRBD1 (5 bases). The CDR3 extends over 14 amino acids. Germline V gene data show CDR1 as SGHAT and CDR2 as FQNNGV. V lost 1 base to trimming and J lost 1 base, with 6 bases between them. The CDR3 region is CASSLVGGTDTQYF. CDR3 nucleotides: TGTGCCAGCAGCTTAGTAGGGGGCACAGATACGCAGTATTTT.

This clone was counted a single time. One junction end does not reproduce the germline sequence, and a read error may be involved. V gene TRBV5-1 combines with J gene TRBJ2-7; the match to TRBD1 covers 8 bases. There are 16 residues in the CDR3. Germline values: CDR1 SGHRS, CDR2 YFSETQ. The CDR3 DNA follows: TGCGCCAGCAACTTGGGGCCAGGACAGGGTCCCAACGAGCAGTACTTC. It translates to CASNLGPGQGPNEQYF. Looking up the rest from reference TRBV5-1 and TRBJ2-7 gives the full variable domain: KAGVTQTPRYLIKTRGQQVTLSCSPISGHRSVSWYQQTPGQGLQFLFEYFSETQRNKGNFPGRFSGRQFSNSRSEMNVSTLELGDSALYLCASNLGPGQGPNEQYFGPGTRLTVT.

This chain connects TRBV15 to TRBJ2-2; D remains unclear. The CDR3 sequence is 14 residues long. With 0 bases removed from V and 8 bases from J, the gap between germline ends came to 10 bases. From germline, CDR1 is LNHNV and CDR2 YYDKDF (reference sequence). Here the CDR3 reads CATSRDQWAGELFF. CDR3 nucleotides: TGTGCCACCAGCAGAGATCAGTGGGCGGGGGAGCTGTTTTTT. The full variable domain, in which reference TRBV15 and TRBJ2-2 provide the parts outside the CDR3, is DAMVIQNPRYQVTQFGKPVTLSCSQTLNHNVMYWYQQKSSQAPKLLFHYYDKDFNNEADTPDNFQSRRPNTSFCFLDIRSPGLGDTAMYLCATSRDQWAGELFFGEGSRLTVL.

The genes are TRBV19 and TRBJ1-5, with D possibly matching TRBD1 (5 bases). This CDR3 spans 15 amino acids. In germline, CDR1 is LNHDA, CDR2 SQIVND (reference sequence). The ends were cut back, 1 base at V and 3 bases at J, with 10 bases in the middle. CDR3 region: CASSIGAGLNQPQHF. CDR3 coding DNA: TGTGCCAGTAGTATAGGGGCGGGGCTCAATCAGCCCCAGCATTTT.

The chain carries TRBV7-2 and TRBJ1-5, with 7 bases fitting TRBD1. The V segment lost 6 bases and the J segment 9 bases; nucleotides outside the gene matches: 8. CDR1 is SGHTA, CDR2 FQGNSA, per germline. The CDR3 has 13 residues. CDR3 bases: TGTGCCAGCAGAGGACTCCAGGGGGGGCCCCAGCATTTT. This encodes CASRGLQGGPQHF.

The chain is built from TRBV4-1 and TRBJ1-1, with D tentatively TRBD1 (5 bases). V was pared by 4 bases and J by 1 base, with 10 bases between. Per the germline V gene, CDR1 is MGHRA and CDR2 is YSYEKL. The CDR3 runs to 14 residues. CDR3 loop: CASSPPDRNTEAFF. In DNA, the CDR3 is TGCGCCAGCAGCCCCCCCGACAGGAACACTGAAGCTTTCTTT.

The V call is TRBV19, the J call TRBJ1-6, with D possibly being TRBD1 (6 bases). V lost 4 bases and J lost 10, with 17 bases in between. This CDR3 region has 15 residues. CDR1 and CDR2 (germline): LNHDA, SQIVND (reference sequence). In DNA form, the CDR3 reads TGTGCCAGTAGTACCTCTCGAGGGGGTGGATCACCCCTCCACTTT. Protein product: CASSTSRGGGSPLHF.

The rearrangement joins TRBV6-1 to TRBJ2-7; 9 nucleotides line up with TRBD1. The germline V gene has CDR1 MNHNS and CDR2 SASEGT. The CDR3 contains 16 residues. J lost 3 bases, V lost 1 base, and 7 bases had no gene match. DNA for the CDR3: TGTGCCAGCAGTGAAGGGAGCTCGGGACAGGGCTACGAGCAGTACTTC. Its protein product is CASSEGSSGQGYEQYF.

This clone appeared a few times. The chain joins TRBV11-2 to TRBJ1-6; D is perhaps TRBD1 (5 bases). V shed 3 bases and J shed 5 bases, with 11 bases lying between them. The CDR3 is 15 amino acids. Germline CDR1 is SGHAT and CDR2 is FQNNGV. CDR3 nucleotide sequence: TGTGCCAGCAGCTTCAGGGATTCGCATAATTCACCCCTCCACTTT. It yields the protein CASSFRDSHNSPLHF. Combining the CDR3 with reference TRBV11-2 and TRBJ1-6 gives the whole variable domain EAGVAQSPRYKIIEKRQSVAFWCNPISGHATLYWYQQILGQGPKLLIQFQNNGVVDDSQLPKDRFSAERLKGVDSTLKIQPAKLEDSAVYLCASSFRDSHNSPLHFGNGTRLTVT.

The gene calls are TRBV6-5 and TRBJ1-5, with TRBD1 matching 7 bases. This CDR3 has 14 amino acids. Germline CDR1 is MNHEY and CDR2 is SVGAGI. V shed 6 bases and J 6 bases; nucleotides not matched to a gene: 8. CDR3 in amino acids: CASRPGTAGQPQHF. The CDR3 nucleotides read TGTGCCAGCAGACCCGGGACAGCGGGTCAGCCCCAGCATTTT.